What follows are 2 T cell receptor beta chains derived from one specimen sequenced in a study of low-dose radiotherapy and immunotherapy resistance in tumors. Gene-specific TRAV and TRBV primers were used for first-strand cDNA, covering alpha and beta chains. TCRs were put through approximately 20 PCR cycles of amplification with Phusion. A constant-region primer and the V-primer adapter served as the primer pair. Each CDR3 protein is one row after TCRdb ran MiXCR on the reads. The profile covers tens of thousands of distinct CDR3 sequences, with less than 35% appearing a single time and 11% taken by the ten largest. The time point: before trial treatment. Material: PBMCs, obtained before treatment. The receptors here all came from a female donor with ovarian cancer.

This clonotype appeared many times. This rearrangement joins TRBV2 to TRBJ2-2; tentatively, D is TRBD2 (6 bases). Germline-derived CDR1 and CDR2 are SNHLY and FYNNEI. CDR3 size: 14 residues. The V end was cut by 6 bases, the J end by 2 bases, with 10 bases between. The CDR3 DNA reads TGTGCCAGCAGGGGGGACTCCAACACCGGGGAGCTGTTTTTT. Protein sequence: CASRGDSNTGELFF.

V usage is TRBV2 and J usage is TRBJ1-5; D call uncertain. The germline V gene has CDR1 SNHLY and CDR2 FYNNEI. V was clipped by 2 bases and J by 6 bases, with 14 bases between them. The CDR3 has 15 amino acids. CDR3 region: CASSEYGLAAQPQHF. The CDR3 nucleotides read TGTGCCAGCAGTGAATATGGGTTAGCGGCTCAGCCCCAGCATTTT.